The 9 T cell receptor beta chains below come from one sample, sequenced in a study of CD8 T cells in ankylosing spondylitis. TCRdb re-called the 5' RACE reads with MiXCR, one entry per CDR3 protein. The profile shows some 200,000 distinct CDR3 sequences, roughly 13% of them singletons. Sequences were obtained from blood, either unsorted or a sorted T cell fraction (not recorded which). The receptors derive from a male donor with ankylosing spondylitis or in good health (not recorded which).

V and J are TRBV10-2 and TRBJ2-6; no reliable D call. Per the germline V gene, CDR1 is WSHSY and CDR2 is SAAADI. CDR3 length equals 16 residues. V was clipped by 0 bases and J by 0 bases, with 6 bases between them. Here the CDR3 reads CASSESGFSGANVLTF. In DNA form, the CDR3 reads TGCGCCAGCAGTGAGTCGGGCTTCTCTGGGGCCAACGTCCTGACTTTC.

Here the CDR3 DNA reads TGCGCCAGCAGCCCCGGGGGGGTAGGCGAGACCCAGTACTTC. Its protein product is CASSPGGVGETQYF. The chain carries TRBV4-1 and TRBJ2-5; 8 nucleotides line up with TRBD2. Trimming removed 4 bases from V and 5 bases from J; junction bases left unmatched: 6. The CDR3 is 14 residues long. Germline CDR1 MGHRA, CDR2 YSYEKL.

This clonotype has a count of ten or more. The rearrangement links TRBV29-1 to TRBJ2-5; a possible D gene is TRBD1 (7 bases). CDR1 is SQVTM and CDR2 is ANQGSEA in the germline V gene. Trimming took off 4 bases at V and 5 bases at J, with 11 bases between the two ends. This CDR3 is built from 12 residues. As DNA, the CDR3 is TGCAGCGTTGGGGACAGCGGGGAGACCCAGTACTTC. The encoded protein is CSVGDSGETQYF. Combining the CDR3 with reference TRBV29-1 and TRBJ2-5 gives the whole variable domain SAVISQKPSRDICQRGTSLTIQCQVDSQVTMMFWYRQQPGQSLTLIATANQGSEATYESGFVIDKFPISRPNLTFSTLTVSNMSPEDSSIYLCSVGDSGETQYFGPGTRLLVL.

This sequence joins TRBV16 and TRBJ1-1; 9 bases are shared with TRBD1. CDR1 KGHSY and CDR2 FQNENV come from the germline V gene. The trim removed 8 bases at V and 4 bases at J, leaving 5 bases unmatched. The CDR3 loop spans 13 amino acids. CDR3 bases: TGTGCCAGCCGGGACAGGGAGACCACTGAAGCTTTCTTT. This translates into CASRDRETTEAFF.

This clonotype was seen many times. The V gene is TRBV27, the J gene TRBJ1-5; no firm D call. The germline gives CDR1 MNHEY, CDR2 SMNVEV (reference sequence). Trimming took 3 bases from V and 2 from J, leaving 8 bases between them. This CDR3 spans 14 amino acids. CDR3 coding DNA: TGTGCCAGCAGTTTTCGGGGTGGCAATCAGCCCCAGCATTTT. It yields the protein CASSFRGGNQPQHF.

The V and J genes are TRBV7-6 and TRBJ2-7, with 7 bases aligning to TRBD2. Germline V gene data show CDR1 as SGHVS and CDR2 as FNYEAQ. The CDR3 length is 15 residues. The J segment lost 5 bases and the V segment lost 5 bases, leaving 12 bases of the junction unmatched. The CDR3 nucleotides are TGTGCCAGCAGCGCGTCCGGACTAGTTAGACACGAGCAGTACTTC. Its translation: CASSASGLVRHEQYF.

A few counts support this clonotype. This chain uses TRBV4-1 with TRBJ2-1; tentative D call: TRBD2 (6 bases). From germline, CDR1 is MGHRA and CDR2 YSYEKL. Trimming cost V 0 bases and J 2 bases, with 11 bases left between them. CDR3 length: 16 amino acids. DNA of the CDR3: TGCGCCAGCAGCCAAGAGGACGGGAGCGCCTACAATGAGCAGTTCTTC. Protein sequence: CASSQEDGSAYNEQFF.

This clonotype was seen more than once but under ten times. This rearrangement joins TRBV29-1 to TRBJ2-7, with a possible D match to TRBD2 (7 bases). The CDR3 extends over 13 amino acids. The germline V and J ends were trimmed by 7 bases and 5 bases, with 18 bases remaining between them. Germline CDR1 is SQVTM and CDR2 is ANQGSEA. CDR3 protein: CSALWEGGHEQYF. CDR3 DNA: TGCAGCGCCCTCTGGGAGGGGGGCCACGAGCAGTACTTC.

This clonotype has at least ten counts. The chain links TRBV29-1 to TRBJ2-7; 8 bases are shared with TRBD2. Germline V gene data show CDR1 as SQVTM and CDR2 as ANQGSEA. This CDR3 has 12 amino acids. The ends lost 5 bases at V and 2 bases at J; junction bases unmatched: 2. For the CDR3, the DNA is TGCAGCGTTTCAGCGGGGGCCTACGAGCAGTACTTC. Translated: CSVSAGAYEQYF.